These T cell receptor beta chains were read from a single sample in a study of blood T cells in healthy people across ages. TCRdb independently ran MiXCR on the 5' RACE reads; one entry per CDR3 protein. The sample records about 1.1 million distinct CDR3 sequences, under 40% being singletons. The sequencing input was blood. The receptor source for this set is a man aged 18 to 29 in good health. Both conserved end residues are part of each CDR3. The order of the fields is CDR3 protein, CDR3 DNA, clone size, J gene, V gene, D gene. D genes are given only for firm matches. Clone size is given for some rows only: seen once, a few or many times, or a class if the clone is expanded.

CDR3 protein: CASSLRAGPHTEAFF; CDR3 DNA: TGTGCCAGCAGCTTACGGGCAGGACCCCACACTGAAGCTTTCTTT; clone size: .; J gene: TRBJ1-1; V gene: TRBV7-9; D gene: .
CDR3 protein: CASSIDLGLNIQYF; CDR3 DNA: TGTGCCAGTAGTATAGATTTGGGACTAAACATTCAGTACTTC; clone size: few; J gene: TRBJ2-4; V gene: TRBV19; D gene: .
CDR3 protein: CASSYGTRGETQYF; CDR3 DNA: TGTGCCAGCAGTTACGGGACTAGGGGAGAGACCCAGTACTTC; clone size: .; J gene: TRBJ2-5; V gene: TRBV6-5; D gene: TRBD2
CDR3 protein: CASRTPRDSVGSYNEQFF; CDR3 DNA: TGTGCCAGCAGAACTCCCCGGGACAGCGTTGGGAGTTACAATGAGCAGTTCTTC; clone size: .; J gene: TRBJ2-1; V gene: TRBV12-3/TRBV12-4; D gene: TRBD1
CDR3 protein: CASSYLTGLGNEQYF; CDR3 DNA: TGTGCCAGCAGTTACTTGACAGGGTTAGGCAATGAGCAGTACTTC; clone size: .; J gene: TRBJ2-7; V gene: TRBV6-5; D gene: TRBD1
CDR3 protein: CASSLDGTLSSGANVLTF; CDR3 DNA: TGTGCCAGCAGTTTAGACGGGACACTCAGCTCTGGGGCCAACGTCCTGACTTTC; clone size: few; J gene: TRBJ2-6; V gene: TRBV12-3/TRBV12-4; D gene: .
CDR3 protein: CASLSREKLFF; CDR3 DNA: TGTGCCAGCTTATCACGGGAAAAACTGTTTTTT; clone size: few; J gene: TRBJ1-4; V gene: TRBV28; D gene: .
CDR3 protein: CASSPLGTAETQYF; CDR3 DNA: TGTGCCAGCTCACCTCTCGGGACAGCAGAGACCCAGTACTTC; clone size: .; J gene: TRBJ2-5; V gene: TRBV18; D gene: TRBD1
CDR3 protein: CASSESLLRYNEQFF; CDR3 DNA: TGTGCCAGCAGTGAATCGCTACTCAGATACAATGAGCAGTTCTTC; clone size: .; J gene: TRBJ2-1; V gene: TRBV2; D gene: .
CDR3 protein: CASSQGGGRTAKNIQYF; CDR3 DNA: TGCGCCAGCAGCCAAGGCGGGGGGAGGACAGCCAAAAACATTCAGTACTTC; clone size: .; J gene: TRBJ2-4; V gene: TRBV4-1; D gene: TRBD2
CDR3 protein: CASSQVGSVAASYEQYF; CDR3 DNA: TGTGCCAGCAGCCAAGTGGGTTCGGTAGCTGCGAGCTACGAGCAGTACTTC; clone size: few; J gene: TRBJ2-7; V gene: TRBV4-2; D gene: .
CDR3 protein: CAIGRTANQPQHF; CDR3 DNA: TGTGCCATCGGTCGGACAGCTAATCAGCCCCAGCATTTT; clone size: .; J gene: TRBJ1-5; V gene: TRBV28; D gene: .
CDR3 protein: CASSTGGYEAFF; CDR3 DNA: TGCGCCAGCAGTACGGGAGGGTATGAAGCTTTCTTT; clone size: .; J gene: TRBJ1-1; V gene: TRBV5-1; D gene: .
CDR3 protein: CASSHGQGVTDTQYF; CDR3 DNA: TGTGCCAGCAGCCACGGACAGGGGGTCACAGATACGCAGTATTTT; clone size: few; J gene: TRBJ2-3; V gene: TRBV5-5; D gene: TRBD1
CDR3 protein: CASSVGGPGTGELFF; CDR3 DNA: TGTGCCAGCAGTGTGGGGGGGCCCGGCACCGGGGAGCTGTTTTTT; clone size: once; J gene: TRBJ2-2; V gene: TRBV2; D gene: .
CDR3 protein: CSARDPPDEPKLFF; CDR3 DNA: TGCAGTGCTAGAGATCCGCCGGACGAACCTAAACTGTTTTTT; clone size: .; J gene: TRBJ1-4; V gene: TRBV20-1; D gene: .
CDR3 protein: CAIRTGGGTEAFF; CDR3 DNA: TGTGCCATCAGGACAGGGGGAGGCACTGAAGCTTTCTTT; clone size: .; J gene: TRBJ1-1; V gene: TRBV10-3; D gene: TRBD1
CDR3 protein: CASSYPSVSYNEQYF; CDR3 DNA: TGTGCCAGCAGTTATCCGTCCGTGTCCTACAATGAGCAGTACTTC; clone size: .; J gene: TRBJ2-7; V gene: TRBV6-6; D gene: .
CDR3 protein: CASRTSGEETQYF; CDR3 DNA: TGTGCCAGCAGAACTAGCGGTGAGGAGACCCAGTACTTC; clone size: many; J gene: TRBJ2-5; V gene: TRBV6-6; D gene: TRBD2
CDR3 protein: CASSLTRATDTQYF; CDR3 DNA: TGTGCCAGCAGCCTAACTAGGGCCACAGATACGCAGTATTTT; clone size: few; J gene: TRBJ2-3; V gene: TRBV7-2; D gene: .
CDR3 protein: CASKRTVNNEQYF; CDR3 DNA: TGTGCCAGCAAACGGACGGTGAACAATGAGCAGTATTTC; clone size: .; J gene: TRBJ2-1; V gene: TRBV12-3/TRBV12-4; D gene: .
CDR3 protein: CASSLEGQRGDTQYF; CDR3 DNA: TGTGCCAGCAGCTTGGAGGGACAGAGGGGGGATACGCAGTATTTT; clone size: few; J gene: TRBJ2-3; V gene: TRBV5-5; D gene: TRBD1
CDR3 protein: CASSFRDAGEKLFF; CDR3 DNA: TGTGCCAGCAGTTTTAGGGACGCAGGTGAAAAACTGTTTTTT; clone size: .; J gene: TRBJ1-4; V gene: TRBV12-3/TRBV12-4; D gene: .
CDR3 protein: CASSLTRGRGTEAFF; CDR3 DNA: TGTGCCAGCAGCTTAACTAGGGGGCGAGGCACTGAAGCTTTCTTT; clone size: .; J gene: TRBJ1-1; V gene: TRBV7-3; D gene: TRBD1
CDR3 protein: CSGTMGGDIQYF; CDR3 DNA: TGCAGCGGGACGATGGGGGGGGACATTCAGTACTTC; clone size: few; J gene: TRBJ2-4; V gene: TRBV29-1; D gene: TRBD2
CDR3 protein: CASSYSIRGRLYGYTF; CDR3 DNA: TGTGCCAGCAGTTACTCGATTCGGGGGCGCCTCTATGGCTACACCTTC; clone size: .; J gene: TRBJ1-2; V gene: TRBV6-2/TRBV6-3; D gene: .
CDR3 protein: CASSPPRRQGPLGEQYF; CDR3 DNA: TGTGCCAGCAGCCCTCCCCGTAGGCAGGGGCCCCTGGGTGAGCAGTACTTC; clone size: few; J gene: TRBJ2-7; V gene: TRBV7-8; D gene: .
CDR3 protein: CASSSYPRGGRTSNEQFF; CDR3 DNA: TGTGCCAGCAGCTCCTACCCGAGGGGGGGCCGGACTTCTAATGAGCAGTTCTTC; clone size: .; J gene: TRBJ2-1; V gene: TRBV7-9; D gene: .
CDR3 protein: CSARDRTRTNYGYTF; CDR3 DNA: TGCAGTGCTAGAGATCGGACCCGGACAAACTATGGCTACACCTTC; clone size: .; J gene: TRBJ1-2; V gene: TRBV20-1; D gene: .
CDR3 protein: CASSFDIGGQGTNTEAFF; CDR3 DNA: TGTGCCAGCAGCTTTGATATAGGGGGACAGGGGACGAACACTGAAGCTTTCTTT; clone size: few; J gene: TRBJ1-1; V gene: TRBV7-3; D gene: TRBD1
CDR3 protein: CASSPDVTLGEQYF; CDR3 DNA: TGTGCCAGCAGCCCGGACGTCACTTTGGGCGAGCAGTACTTC; clone size: .; J gene: TRBJ2-7; V gene: TRBV5-6; D gene: .
CDR3 protein: CASRREGTQETQYF; CDR3 DNA: TGTGCCAGCAGGCGGGAGGGGACCCAAGAGACCCAGTACTTC; clone size: .; J gene: TRBJ2-5; V gene: TRBV7-9; D gene: TRBD2
CDR3 protein: CASSLATANSPLHF; CDR3 DNA: TGTGCCAGCAGCTTAGCGACAGCGAATTCACCCCTCCACTTT; clone size: few; J gene: TRBJ1-6; V gene: TRBV7-2; D gene: .
CDR3 protein: CASSTLSEGSGELFF; CDR3 DNA: TGTGCCAGCAGTACCTTAAGTGAAGGATCCGGGGAGCTGTTTTTT; clone size: .; J gene: TRBJ2-2; V gene: TRBV6-1; D gene: .
CDR3 protein: CASSLGALRLNTGELFF; CDR3 DNA: TGTGCCAGCAGTTTAGGGGCCCTTAGATTGAACACCGGGGAGCTGTTTTTT; clone size: few; J gene: TRBJ2-2; V gene: TRBV12-3/TRBV12-4; D gene: .
CDR3 protein: CASSQGASDSNQPQHF; CDR3 DNA: TGTGCCAGCAGCCAAGGGGCGTCGGATAGCAATCAGCCCCAGCATTTT; clone size: few; J gene: TRBJ1-5; V gene: TRBV4-2; D gene: .
CDR3 protein: CSAGDRAYEQYF; CDR3 DNA: TGCAGCGCTGGGGACAGAGCCTACGAGCAGTACTTC; clone size: many; J gene: TRBJ2-7; V gene: TRBV29-1; D gene: TRBD1
CDR3 protein: CASSGQGPYNEQFF; CDR3 DNA: TGTGCCAGCAGTGGACAGGGCCCTTACAATGAGCAGTTCTTC; clone size: .; J gene: TRBJ2-1; V gene: TRBV14; D gene: TRBD1
CDR3 protein: CASSPSAKNEAFF; CDR3 DNA: TGTGCCAGCAGCCCCTCGGCAAAAAATGAAGCTTTCTTT; clone size: .; J gene: TRBJ1-1; V gene: TRBV7-3; D gene: .
CDR3 protein: CASIPPDAGGYTF; CDR3 DNA: TGTGCCAGCATTCCACCCGACGCAGGGGGCTACACCTTC; clone size: many; J gene: TRBJ1-2; V gene: TRBV12-3/TRBV12-4; D gene: .
CDR3 protein: CASISRTRYEQYF; CDR3 DNA: TGTGCCAGCATTTCAAGGACACGATACGAGCAGTACTTC; clone size: .; J gene: TRBJ2-7; V gene: TRBV6-5; D gene: .
CDR3 protein: CASSPSGGFREQFF; CDR3 DNA: TGTGCCAGCAGCCCTAGCGGTGGGTTTCGGGAGCAGTTCTTC; clone size: .; J gene: TRBJ2-1; V gene: TRBV7-9; D gene: TRBD2
CDR3 protein: CASSVLRDQETQYF; CDR3 DNA: TGTGCCAGCAGTGTGCTCCGGGACCAAGAGACCCAGTACTTC; clone size: few; J gene: TRBJ2-5; V gene: TRBV25-1; D gene: .
CDR3 protein: CASTGITTRRAFF; CDR3 DNA: TGTGCCAGCACCGGAATCACGACAAGGCGGGCTTTCTTT; clone size: few; J gene: TRBJ1-1; V gene: TRBV3-1; D gene: .
CDR3 protein: CASSWQGADNEKLFF; CDR3 DNA: TGCGCCAGCAGCTGGCAGGGCGCTGATAATGAAAAACTGTTTTTT; clone size: few; J gene: TRBJ1-4; V gene: TRBV5-1; D gene: .
CDR3 protein: CASSVPPGSQGYTF; CDR3 DNA: TGTGCCAGCAGTGTACCGCCTGGAAGTCAGGGCTACACCTTC; clone size: .; J gene: TRBJ1-2; V gene: TRBV12-3/TRBV12-4; D gene: .
CDR3 protein: CASSAAGPNYGYTF; CDR3 DNA: TGTGCCAGCAGTGCGGCGGGACCTAACTATGGCTACACCTTC; clone size: many; J gene: TRBJ1-2; V gene: TRBV6-6; D gene: .
CDR3 protein: CASSLSSGGWQETQYF; CDR3 DNA: TGTGCCAGCAGTTTAAGTAGCGGGGGGTGGCAAGAGACCCAGTACTTC; clone size: .; J gene: TRBJ2-5; V gene: TRBV12-3/TRBV12-4; D gene: TRBD2
CDR3 protein: CASSWSGQGEAFF; CDR3 DNA: TGTGCCAGCAGCTGGTCGGGACAGGGAGAAGCTTTCTTT; clone size: .; J gene: TRBJ1-1; V gene: TRBV5-6; D gene: TRBD1